Listed here are 23 T cell receptor beta chains from one sample, sequenced in a study of cytomegalovirus exposure and HLA in healthy donors. Both 60 Vbeta primers and 13 Jbeta primers went into the PCR. Measured with immunoSEQ multiplex PCR; TCRdb has only the in-frame clones, and not every one. Of approximately 90,000 clones detected, roughly 70% appear once; the ten largest clones hold about 3.1%. The source material was PBMCs. The receptors here all came from a middle-aged man in good health and CMV-seronegative.

The V and J genes are TRBV4-1 and TRBJ2-1; 11 bases align to TRBD2. Germline V gene lookup returns CDR1 MGHRA and CDR2 YSYEKL. Unmatched junction bases numbered 8, after V lost 0 bases and J lost 4 bases. The CDR3 has 18 amino acids. The CDR3: CASSQDPPLAGGYNEQFF. CDR3 nucleotide sequence: TGCGCCAGCAGCCAAGACCCCCCCCTAGCGGGGGGATACAATGAGCAGTTCTTC.

The genes are TRBV6-1 and TRBJ2-7; 7 bases fit TRBD1. The CDR3 has 13 residues. Trimming took 1 base from V and 6 from J; bases not matched to a gene: 3. Germline CDR1 MNHNS, CDR2 SASEGT. CDR3 residues: CASSEVRGPEQYF. CDR3 DNA sequence: TGTGCCAGCAGTGAAGTGAGGGGGCCCGAGCAGTACTTC.

The chain is built from TRBV5-1 and TRBJ1-4; D call uncertain. Germline CDR1 and CDR2: SGHRS and YFSETQ. The CDR3 is made up of 15 amino acids. V lost 4 bases, J lost 3 bases, and 13 bases lay in between. The CDR3 nucleotides are TGCGCCAGCAGCGCCAGACTGCTCCCTAATGAAAAACTGTTTTTT. Translation: CASSARLLPNEKLFF.

The chain is built from TRBV7-9 and TRBJ2-1, with D maybe TRBD2 (5 bases). Germline-derived CDR1 and CDR2 are SEHNR and FQNEAQ (reference sequence). The CDR3 sequence is 14 residues long. V lost 5 bases to trimming and J lost 4 bases, with 12 bases between them. The CDR3 spells CASSARTDYNEQFF. CDR3 coding DNA: TGTGCCAGCAGCGCCCGGACTGATTACAATGAGCAGTTCTTC.

Notes on this clone: One end of the junction varies from germline; a read error may be responsible. The chain uses TRBV5-6 and TRBJ2-4, with 8 bases lining up with TRBD2. The CDR3 spans 14 residues. Per germline, CDR1 SGHDT and CDR2 YYEEEE. The CDR3 region has the DNA TGTGCCAGCAGCCACGTTGCGGCGGGGGGCAAACTTAACTTC. Its protein product is CASSHVAAGGKLNF.

The V call is TRBV5-1, the J call TRBJ1-5; D is perhaps TRBD1 (6 bases). V lost 1 base to trimming and J lost 2 bases, with 10 bases between them. CDR3 length: 15 residues. Per the germline V gene, CDR1 is SGHRS and CDR2 is YFSETQ. The DNA for the CDR3 is TGCGCCAGCAGCTTGATGACAGGTGGCAATCAGCCCCAGCATTTT. It is translated as CASSLMTGGNQPQHF. Together with reference TRBV5-1 and TRBJ1-5, the CDR3 gives the full variable domain: KAGVTQTPRYLIKTRGQQVTLSCSPISGHRSVSWYQQTPGQGLQFLFEYFSETQRNKGNFPGRFSGRQFSNSRSEMNVSTLELGDSALYLCASSLMTGGNQPQHFGDGTRLSIL.

This chain connects TRBV7-2 to TRBJ2-3; 8 bases are a match to TRBD2. This CDR3 is 18 amino acids long. CDR1 and CDR2 from the germline V gene are SGHTA and FQGNSA. Unmatched junction bases numbered 18, after V lost 6 bases and J lost 4 bases. Here the CDR3 reads CASSHPSGYRFVADTQYF. DNA of the CDR3: TGTGCCAGCAGTCATCCTAGCGGGTATCGGTTTGTAGCAGATACGCAGTATTTT.

V is TRBV20-1 and J is TRBJ1-1, with a possible D match to TRBD1 (5 bases). This CDR3 contains 11 residues. V was shortened by 6 bases and J by 5 bases, with 10 bases between the two germline ends. From germline, CDR1 is DFQATT and CDR2 SNEGSKA (reference sequence). The CDR3 protein is CSAAGETEAFF. CDR3 DNA: TGCAGTGCGGCGGGGGAGACTGAAGCTTTCTTT.

The gene calls are TRBV5-1 and TRBJ2-7, with 9 bases that match TRBD1. V shed 3 bases and J 3 bases; nucleotides not matched to a gene: 4. There are 14 residues in the CDR3. Germline CDR1 and CDR2: SGHRS and YFSETQ. The CDR3 loop reads CASSWDRDVYEQYF. DNA of the CDR3: TGCGCCAGCAGCTGGGACAGGGATGTCTACGAGCAGTACTTC.

The J gene is TRBJ2-3, the V gene TRBV7-2; unclear D gene. V was pared by 5 bases and J by 0 bases, with 12 bases between. This CDR3 comprises 15 residues. Germline lookup yields CDR1 SGHTA and CDR2 FQGNSA. The DNA for the CDR3 is TGTGCCAGCAGCGTCGATTCTACTAGCACAGATACGCAGTATTTT. Protein product: CASSVDSTSTDTQYF. Variable domain in full (rest from reference TRBV7-2 and TRBJ2-3): GAGVSQSPSNKVTEKGKDVELRCDPISGHTALYWYRQSLGQGLEFLIYFQGNSAPDKSGLPSDRFSAERTGGSVSTLTIQRTQQEDSAVYLCASSVDSTSTDTQYFGPGTRLTVL.

The V call is TRBV7-2, the J call TRBJ1-4, with TRBD1 matching over 7 bases. CDR3 size: 15 residues. The germline V gene encodes CDR1 SGHTA and CDR2 FQGNSA. V was clipped by 5 bases and J by 6 bases; unmatched bases: 9. Written as DNA, the CDR3 is TGTGCCAGCAGCCCCTGGGGGACAGCCTATGAAAAACTGTTTTTT. Translated, it gives CASSPWGTAYEKLFF.

CDR3 DNA: TGTGCCAGTAGTATGCTAGCGGGGATTTCGGAGACCCAGTACTTC. Protein product: CASSMLAGISETQYF. The V and J genes are TRBV19 and TRBJ2-5; TRBD2 matches at 9 bases. V gave up 3 bases and J gave up 5 bases; unmatched junction bases: 7. This CDR3 is 15 amino acids long. Germline loops: CDR1 LNHDA, CDR2 SQIVND (reference sequence).

The CDR3 sequence: CASSYSDRVGTEAFF. The CDR3 DNA sequence: TGTGCCAGCAGTTACTCGGACAGGGTGGGCACTGAAGCTTTCTTT. The rearrangement uses TRBV6-5 and TRBJ1-1; 8 nucleotides match TRBD1. CDR1 is MNHEY, CDR2 SVGAGI, per germline. This CDR3 has 15 residues. J was trimmed by 4 bases and V by 0 bases; bases with no gene match: 4.

The chain uses TRBV7-2 and TRBJ2-7; 7 nucleotides align to TRBD2. This CDR3 region has 15 residues. The V segment lost 6 bases and the J segment 4 bases; nucleotides outside the gene matches: 12. CDR1 is SGHTA and CDR2 is FQGNSA in the germline V gene. The CDR3 region has the DNA TGTGCCAGCAGGGGGGGGGTTGGGTCCCTATACGAGCAGTACTTC. This translates into CASRGGVGSLYEQYF.

The chain recombines TRBV5-5 with TRBJ1-2; D call uncertain. Per germline, CDR1 SGHKS and CDR2 YYEKEE (reference sequence). There are 15 residues in the CDR3. Trimming shortened V by 0 bases and J by 6 bases, and 15 bases separated the two germline ends. The CDR3 is CASSLVSARGNGYTF. CDR3 DNA: TGTGCCAGCAGCTTGGTCTCAGCTAGAGGGAATGGCTACACCTTC.

The chain employs TRBV4-1 and TRBJ1-5; a weak D match, TRBD1 (6 bases). From germline, CDR1 is MGHRA and CDR2 YSYEKL. The CDR3 spans 14 residues. The ends were cut back, 2 bases at V and 7 bases at J, with 12 bases in the middle. Written as DNA, the CDR3 is TGCGCCAGCAGCCAACTACAGGGAAAGCAGCCCCAGCATTTT. Its protein is CASSQLQGKQPQHF.

The chain joins TRBV18 to TRBJ2-7, with a tentative D call TRBD1 (7 bases). V was trimmed by 5 bases and J by 1 base, leaving 9 bases between them. The CDR3 runs to 13 residues. Per the germline V gene, CDR1 is KGHSH and CDR2 is LQKENI. The DNA for the CDR3 is TGTGCCAGCTCAGCGGGACAGTCCTACGAGCAGTACTTC. This translates into CASSAGQSYEQYF. Based on the CDR3 plus reference TRBV18 and TRBJ2-7, the full variable domain is NAGVMQNPRHLVRRRGQEARLRCSPMKGHSHVYWYRQLPEEGLKFMVYLQKENIIDESGMPKERFSAEFPKEGPSILRIQQVVRGDSAAYFCASSAGQSYEQYFGPGTRLTVT.

The chain employs TRBV5-8 and TRBJ2-7; unclear D gene. Germline values: CDR1 SGHTS, CDR2 YDEGEE. The length of the CDR3 is 14 residues. The V gene lost 0 bases and the J gene lost 4 bases, with 11 bases spanning the gap. CDR3: CASSLAPGSYEQYF. In DNA, the CDR3 is TGTGCCAGCAGCTTGGCCCCAGGCTCGTACGAGCAGTACTTC.

The chain recombines TRBV4-3 with TRBJ2-7, with D uncertain. The CDR3 has 12 amino acids. Germline-derived CDR1 and CDR2 are LGHNA and YSLEER. V lost 0 bases and J 5 bases, leaving 5 bases between the germline ends. CDR3 sequence reads: CASSQDNDEQYF. CDR3 sequence (DNA): TGCGCCAGCAGCCAAGATAATGACGAGCAGTACTTC.

This clone was observed a few times. The chain combines TRBV23-1 with TRBJ1-4, with a weak D call TRBD1 (5 bases). TRBV23-1 has ORF status, its function being uncertain. V gave up 4 bases and J gave up 0 bases, with 9 bases separating them. The CDR3 totals 15 residues. This CDR3 reads CASSLRGATNEKLFF. The DNA for the CDR3 is TGCGCCAGCAGTCTGCGGGGGGCAACTAATGAAAAACTGTTTTTT.

CDR3 sequence reads: CASSLEGGNTYNEQFF. The CDR3 DNA follows: TGTGCCAGCAGCTTAGAGGGGGGGAATACCTACAATGAGCAGTTCTTC. This chain uses TRBV25-1 with TRBJ2-1; D perhaps matches TRBD2 (7 bases). The CDR3 sequence is 16 residues long. The V gene lost 6 bases and the J gene lost 2 bases, with 17 bases spanning the gap. The germline gives CDR1 MGHDK, CDR2 SYGVNS.

This clone was seen only a few times. This chain uses TRBV6-1 with TRBJ1-1, with a tentative D call TRBD1 (6 bases). V was clipped by 4 bases and J by 4 bases, with 19 bases between them. The CDR3 spans 16 residues. From germline, CDR1 is MNHNS and CDR2 SASEGT. In DNA form, the CDR3 reads TGTGCCAGCAGTGGGACCCAACAGGGTAGAGGCACTGAAGCTTTCTTT. Protein: CASSGTQQGRGTEAFF.

The chain couples TRBV4-1 to TRBJ2-7, with TRBD1 matching 7 bases. Germline V gene sequence: CDR1 MGHRA, CDR2 YSYEKL. The CDR3 is made up of 14 amino acids. V shed 5 bases, J shed 6 bases, and the junction held 10 bases outside the gene matches. This CDR3 is CASSKGTAASEQYF. DNA for the CDR3: TGCGCCAGCAGCAAGGGGACAGCAGCCTCCGAGCAGTACTTC.